Listed below are T cell receptor beta chains from one sample, sequenced in a study of cytomegalovirus exposure and HLA in healthy donors. Sequenced by immunoSEQ multiplex PCR; TCRdb stores in-frame clones only, minus some. The sample holds more than 55,000 clones, 96% seen once. What was sequenced was PBMCs. The receptor set was obtained from a man younger than 30 in good health and CMV-seronegative. CDR3s include the opening cysteine and the closing phenylalanine or tryptophan. The order of the fields is D gene, clone size, V gene, J gene, CDR3 protein, CDR3 DNA. D genes are given only for firm matches. The size of a clone is reported for some rows only, either as once, few or many, or as a class for expanded clones.

NA,NA,TRBV13,TRBJ1-1,CASSARQESDTEAFF,TGTGCCAGCAGCGCCCGACAGGAGTCGGACACTGAAGCTTTCTTT
NA,once,TRBV4-1,TRBJ1-4,CASSQVWSQNRNEKLFF,TGCGCCAGCAGCCAAGTATGGAGCCAGAACAGGAATGAAAAACTGTTTTTT
NA,NA,TRBV5-1,TRBJ2-5,CASSLAVREWETQYF,TGCGCCAGCAGCTTGGCCGTACGGGAGTGGGAGACCCAGTACTTC
NA,NA,TRBV2,TRBJ2-2,CASSANGGQGTGELFF,TGTGCCAGCAGCGCTAACGGGGGGCAGGGCACCGGGGAGCTGTTTTTT
NA,NA,TRBV6-1,TRBJ1-1,CASSNREGTEAFF,TGTGCCAGCAGCAACAGGGAGGGCACTGAAGCTTTCTTT
TRBD1,once,TRBV15,TRBJ1-5,CATSRWDSNQPQHF,TGTGCCACCAGCAGGTGGGACAGTAATCAGCCCCAGCATTTT
TRBD1,NA,TRBV6-1,TRBJ2-1,CASGRTGSYNEQFF,TGTGCCAGCGGGCGGACAGGATCATACAATGAGCAGTTCTTC
NA,NA,TRBV5-5,TRBJ2-5,CASSSSGVTFQETQYF,TGTGCCAGCAGCTCGTCCGGGGTGACGTTCCAAGAGACCCAGTACTTC
NA,NA,TRBV19,TRBJ2-5,CASSTISRETQYF,TGTGCCAGTAGTACCATCAGTCGTGAGACCCAGTACTTC
NA,NA,TRBV7-9,TRBJ2-1,CASSLGALRGYIVDNEQFF,TGTGCCAGCAGCTTAGGAGCCCTTAGGGGGTACATCGTCGACAATGAGCAGTTCTTC
NA,NA,TRBV7-9,TRBJ2-1,CASSLPGYEQFF,TGTGCCAGCAGCCTGCCAGGGTATGAGCAGTTCTTC
TRBD2,NA,TRBV13,TRBJ2-7,CASSGVVAGVPYEQYF,TGTGCCAGCAGCGGCGTGGTAGCGGGAGTCCCCTACGAGCAGTACTTC
TRBD1,NA,TRBV7-9,TRBJ1-1,CASSPTTGVNTEAFF,TGTGCCAGCAGCCCAACGACAGGGGTGAACACTGAAGCTTTCTTT
NA,NA,TRBV29-1,TRBJ2-2,CSVRQGNTGELFF,TGCAGCGTCCGCCAGGGGAACACCGGGGAGCTGTTTTTT
NA,NA,TRBV7-2,TRBJ2-7,CASSLGLYYEQYF,TGTGCCAGCAGCTTAGGACTTTATTACGAGCAGTACTTC
NA,NA,TRBV7-9,TRBJ2-1,CASSLLAGYEQFF,TGTGCCAGCAGCTTACTTGCGGGTTATGAGCAGTTCTTC
NA,NA,TRBV25-1,TRBJ1-1,CASGQLHTEAFF,TGTGCCAGCGGACAGCTTCACACTGAAGCTTTCTTT
NA,NA,TRBV27,TRBJ2-3,CASMWGGTQYF,TGTGCCAGCATGTGGGGCGGTACGCAGTATTTT
TRBD2,NA,TRBV4-1,TRBJ2-3,CASDGLAGVACTDTQYF,TGCGCCAGCGACGGACTAGCGGGAGTCGCGTGCACAGATACGCAGTATTTT
NA,NA,TRBV28,TRBJ2-1,CATGRGSGGYNEQFF,TGTGCCACCGGCAGGGGATCCGGGGGGTACAATGAGCAGTTCTTC
NA,NA,TRBV28,TRBJ2-7,CASRGGGGGSYEQYF,TGTGCCAGCAGGGGGGGCGGGGGAGGCTCCTACGAGCAGTACTTC
TRBD2,NA,TRBV7-2,TRBJ2-5,CASSQRLLAGAETQYF,TGTGCCAGCAGCCAGAGGTTGCTAGCGGGAGCAGAGACCCAGTACTTC
NA,NA,TRBV7-9,TRBJ2-1,CASSESRGNANEQFF,TGTGCCAGCAGCGAGAGCCGAGGAAATGCCAATGAGCAGTTCTTC
NA,NA,TRBV5-4,TRBJ1-2,CASSLTTNYGYTF,TGTGCCAGCAGCTTGACGACAAACTATGGCTACACCTTC
TRBD1,NA,TRBV5-8,TRBJ1-2,CASSLGGLDYGYTF,TGTGCCAGCAGCTTAGGGGGCCTGGACTATGGCTACACCTTC
NA,NA,TRBV9,TRBJ1-2,CASSDPTDNNYGYTF,TGTGCCAGCAGCGACCCGACAGACAATAACTATGGCTACACCTTC
TRBD2,NA,TRBV4-1,TRBJ2-2,CASSPDSGTPTGELFF,TGCGCCAGCAGCCCAGATAGCGGGACACCCACCGGGGAGCTGTTTTTT
TRBD1,NA,TRBV6-5,TRBJ2-2,CASSRGPGELFF,TGTGCCAGCAGTAGGGGGCCCGGGGAGCTGTTTTTT
TRBD1,NA,TRBV2,TRBJ1-1,CASMDRVGTEAFF,TGTGCCAGCATGGACAGGGTGGGGACTGAAGCTTTCTTT
NA,NA,TRBV7-9,TRBJ1-2,CASSPRGLKGSYGYTF,TGTGCCAGCAGCCCCCGCGGGCTTAAGGGATCCTATGGCTACACCTTC
TRBD1,NA,TRBV27,TRBJ2-7,CASSFGGQGHYEQYF,TGTGCCAGCAGTTTTGGGGGACAGGGACACTACGAGCAGTACTTC
TRBD2,once,TRBV5-4,TRBJ2-2,CASSLALGVAGTGELFF,TGTGCCAGCAGCTTGGCCTTAGGGGTAGCGGGCACCGGGGAGCTGTTTTTT
NA,NA,TRBV7-2,TRBJ2-3,CASSFTSFSTDTQYF,TGTGCCAGCAGCTTCACATCCTTTAGCACAGATACGCAGTATTTT
NA,NA,TRBV29-1,TRBJ2-2,CSVAGATGELFF,TGCAGCGTGGCGGGTGCGACCGGGGAGCTGTTTTTT
TRBD1,once,TRBV28,TRBJ2-7,CASGSRTGSAEQYF,TGTGCCAGCGGGTCACGGACAGGTTCTGCCGAGCAGTACTTC